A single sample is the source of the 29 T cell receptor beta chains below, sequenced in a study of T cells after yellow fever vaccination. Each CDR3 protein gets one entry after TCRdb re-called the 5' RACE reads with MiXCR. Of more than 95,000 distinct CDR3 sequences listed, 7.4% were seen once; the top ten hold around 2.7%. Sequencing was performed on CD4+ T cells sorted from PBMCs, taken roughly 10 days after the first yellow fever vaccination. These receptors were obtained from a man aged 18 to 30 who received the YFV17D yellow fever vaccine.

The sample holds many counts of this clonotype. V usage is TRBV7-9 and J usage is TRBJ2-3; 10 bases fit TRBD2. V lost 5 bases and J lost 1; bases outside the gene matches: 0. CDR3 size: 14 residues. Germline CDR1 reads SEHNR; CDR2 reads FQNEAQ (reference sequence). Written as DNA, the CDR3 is TGTGCCAGCAGCACTAGCGGGGGCACAGATACGCAGTATTTT. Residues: CASSTSGGTDTQYF.

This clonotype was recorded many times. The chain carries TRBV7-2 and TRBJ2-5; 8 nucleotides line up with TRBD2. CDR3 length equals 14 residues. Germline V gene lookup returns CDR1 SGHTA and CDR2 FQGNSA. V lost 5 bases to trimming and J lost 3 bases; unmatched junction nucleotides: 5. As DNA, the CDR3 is TGTGCCAGCAGCCAAAATAGCGGGAAAGAGACCCAGTACTTC. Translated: CASSQNSGKETQYF.

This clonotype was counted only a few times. The CDR3 nucleotides read TGTGCCAGCAGCCCCGGGACGGTCTACGAGCAGTACTTC. Residues: CASSPGTVYEQYF. V and J are TRBV5-6 and TRBJ2-7; the D gene could be TRBD1 or TRBD2 (5 bases each). Germline loops: CDR1 SGHDT, CDR2 YYEEEE. V was clipped by 4 bases and J by 3 bases, with 11 bases between them. CDR3 length: 13 amino acids.

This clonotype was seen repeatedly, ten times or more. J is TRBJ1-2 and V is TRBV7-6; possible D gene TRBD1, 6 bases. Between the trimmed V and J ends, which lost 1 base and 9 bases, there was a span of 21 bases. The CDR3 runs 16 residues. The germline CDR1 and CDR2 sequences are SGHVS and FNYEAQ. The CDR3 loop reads CASSLVGTGAPGSYTF. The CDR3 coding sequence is TGTGCCAGCAGCTTAGTTGGTACGGGGGCTCCTGGCAGCTACACCTTC.

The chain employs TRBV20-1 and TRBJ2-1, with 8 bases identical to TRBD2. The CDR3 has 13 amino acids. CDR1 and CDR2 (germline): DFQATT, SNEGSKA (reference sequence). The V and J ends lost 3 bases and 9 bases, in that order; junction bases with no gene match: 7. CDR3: CSASGGAGSEQFF. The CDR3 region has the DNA TGCAGTGCTAGCGGGGGGGCCGGGAGTGAGCAGTTCTTC.

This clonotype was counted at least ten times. CDR3 coding DNA: TGTGCCAGCAGCTACATAAAAGGGCAGCCCCAGCATTTT. Protein product: CASSYIKGQPQHF. This chain joins TRBV7-2 and TRBJ1-5, with no clear D. The CDR3 contains 13 residues. CDR1 is SGHTA and CDR2 is FQGNSA in the germline V gene. Trimming stripped 4 bases from V and 7 bases from J, with 11 bases between.

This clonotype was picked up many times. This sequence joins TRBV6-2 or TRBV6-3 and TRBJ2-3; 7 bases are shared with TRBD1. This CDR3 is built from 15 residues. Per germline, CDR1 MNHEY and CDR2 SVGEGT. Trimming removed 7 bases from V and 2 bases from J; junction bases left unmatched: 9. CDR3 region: CASIPGGQFTDTQYF. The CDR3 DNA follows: TGTGCCAGCATTCCAGGGGGACAGTTCACAGATACGCAGTATTTT.

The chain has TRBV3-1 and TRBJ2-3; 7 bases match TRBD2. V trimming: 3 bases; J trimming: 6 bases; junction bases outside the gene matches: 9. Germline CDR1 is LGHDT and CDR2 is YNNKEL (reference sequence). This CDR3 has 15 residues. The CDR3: CASSQVSGVADTQYF. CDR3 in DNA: TGTGCCAGCAGCCAGGTCAGCGGGGTGGCGGATACGCAGTATTTT.

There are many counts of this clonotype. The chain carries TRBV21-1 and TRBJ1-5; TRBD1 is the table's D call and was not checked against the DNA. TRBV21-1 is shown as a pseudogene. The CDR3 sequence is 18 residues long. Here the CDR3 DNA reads TGTGCCAGCAGCAAGTCCGGGACAGGAGATTATAGCAATCAGCCCCAGCATTTT. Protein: CASSKSGTGDYSNQPQHF.

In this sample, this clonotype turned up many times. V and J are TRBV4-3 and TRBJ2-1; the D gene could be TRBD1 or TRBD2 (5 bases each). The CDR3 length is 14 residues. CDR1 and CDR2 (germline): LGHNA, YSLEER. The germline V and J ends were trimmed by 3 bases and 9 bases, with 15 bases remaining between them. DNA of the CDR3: TGCGCCAGCAGCCACCGCCAGGGACGAAGTGAGCAGTTCTTC. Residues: CASSHRQGRSEQFF.

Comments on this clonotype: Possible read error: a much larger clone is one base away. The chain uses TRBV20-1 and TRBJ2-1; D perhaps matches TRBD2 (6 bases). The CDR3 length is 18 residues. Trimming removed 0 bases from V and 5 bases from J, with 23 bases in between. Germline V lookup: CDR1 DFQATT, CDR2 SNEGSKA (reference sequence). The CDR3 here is CSARDFHASVADDNEQFF. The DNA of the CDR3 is TGCAGTGCTAGAGACTTCCATGCGTCCGTAGCGGACGACAATGAGCAGTTCTTC.

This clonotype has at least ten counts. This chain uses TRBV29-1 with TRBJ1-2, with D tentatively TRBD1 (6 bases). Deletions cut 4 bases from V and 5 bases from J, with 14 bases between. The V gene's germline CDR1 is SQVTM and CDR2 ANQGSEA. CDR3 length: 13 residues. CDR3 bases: TGCAGCGTTGTAGTCGGACAGTTATATGGCTACACCTTC. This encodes CSVVVGQLYGYTF.

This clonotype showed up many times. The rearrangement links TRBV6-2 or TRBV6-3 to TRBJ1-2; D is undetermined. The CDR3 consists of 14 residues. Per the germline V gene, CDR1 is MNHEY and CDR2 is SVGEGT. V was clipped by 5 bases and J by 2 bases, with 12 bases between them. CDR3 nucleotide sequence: TGTGCCAGCAGTATCCGGACTCTGAACTATGGCTACACCTTC. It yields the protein CASSIRTLNYGYTF.

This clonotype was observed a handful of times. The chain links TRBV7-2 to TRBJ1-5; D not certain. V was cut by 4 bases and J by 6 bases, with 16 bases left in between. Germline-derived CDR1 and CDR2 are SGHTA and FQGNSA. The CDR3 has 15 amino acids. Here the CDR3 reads CASSWALGLRQPQHF. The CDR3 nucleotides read TGTGCCAGCAGCTGGGCGTTGGGCCTCCGTCAGCCCCAGCATTTT.

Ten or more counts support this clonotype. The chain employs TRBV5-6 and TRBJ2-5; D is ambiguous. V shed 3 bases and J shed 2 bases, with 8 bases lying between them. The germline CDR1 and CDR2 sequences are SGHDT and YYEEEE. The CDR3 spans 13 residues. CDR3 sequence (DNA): TGTGCCAGCAGCTGGACGGTTCAAGAGACCCAGTACTTC. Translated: CASSWTVQETQYF.

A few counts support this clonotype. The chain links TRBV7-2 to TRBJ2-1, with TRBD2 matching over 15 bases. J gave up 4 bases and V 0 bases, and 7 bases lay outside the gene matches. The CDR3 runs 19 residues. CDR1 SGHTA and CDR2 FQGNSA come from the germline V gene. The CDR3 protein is CASSLASLGLAGGYNEQFF. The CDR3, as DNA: TGTGCCAGCAGCTTAGCCTCCCTAGGACTAGCGGGGGGGTACAATGAGCAGTTCTTC.

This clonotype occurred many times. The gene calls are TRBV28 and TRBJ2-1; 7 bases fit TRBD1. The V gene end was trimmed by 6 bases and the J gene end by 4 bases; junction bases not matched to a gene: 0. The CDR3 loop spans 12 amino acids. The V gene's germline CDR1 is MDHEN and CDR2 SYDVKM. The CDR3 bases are TGTGCCAGCAGGACAGGGTACAATGAGCAGTTCTTC. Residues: CASRTGYNEQFF.

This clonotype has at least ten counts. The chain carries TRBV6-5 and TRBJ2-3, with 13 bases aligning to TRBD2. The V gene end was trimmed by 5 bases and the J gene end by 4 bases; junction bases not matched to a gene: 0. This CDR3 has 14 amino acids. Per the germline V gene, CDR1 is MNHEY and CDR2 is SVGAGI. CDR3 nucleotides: TGTGCCAGCAGTACTAGCGGGGGGGCAGATACGCAGTATTTT. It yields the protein CASSTSGGADTQYF.

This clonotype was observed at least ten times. The CDR3 nucleotides read TGCGCCAGCAGCCCCCCTGGCGCAGAGGAAGTGATTGGTACGCAGTATTTT. Protein sequence: CASSPPGAEEVIGTQYF. The chain links TRBV4-1 to TRBJ2-3, with no clear D. The CDR3 covers 17 residues. Germline-derived CDR1 and CDR2 are MGHRA and YSYEKL. Trimming pared 4 bases from V and 8 bases from J, leaving 25 bases between.

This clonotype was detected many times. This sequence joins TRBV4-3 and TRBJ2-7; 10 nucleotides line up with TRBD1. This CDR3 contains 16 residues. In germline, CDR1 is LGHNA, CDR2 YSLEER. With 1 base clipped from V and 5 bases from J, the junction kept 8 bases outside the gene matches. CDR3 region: CASSQGSPGQGNEQYF. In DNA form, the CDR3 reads TGCGCCAGCAGCCAAGGAAGCCCGGGACAGGGGAACGAGCAGTACTTC.

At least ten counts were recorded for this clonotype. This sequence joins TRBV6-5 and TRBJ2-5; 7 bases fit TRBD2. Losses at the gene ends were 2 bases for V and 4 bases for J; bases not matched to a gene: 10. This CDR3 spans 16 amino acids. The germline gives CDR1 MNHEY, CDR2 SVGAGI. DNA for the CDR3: TGTGCCAGCAGTTACGACTGGACATCGGGAGGAGAGACCCAGTACTTC. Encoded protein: CASSYDWTSGGETQYF.

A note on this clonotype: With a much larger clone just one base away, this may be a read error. In nucleotides, the CDR3 is TGTGCCAGCAGCTTTTTGGGAAATAAGAATGAGCAGTTCTTC. This translates into CASSFLGNKNEQFF. V gene TRBV5-6 combines with J gene TRBJ2-1; D not resolved. V lost 2 bases and J 7 bases, leaving 13 bases between the germline ends. This CDR3 is 14 amino acids long. Looked up from germline, CDR1 is SGHDT and CDR2 is YYEEEE. Supplemented by reference TRBV5-6 and TRBJ2-1, the full variable domain reads DAGVTQSPTHLIKTRGQQVTLRCSPKSGHDTVSWYQQALGQGPQFIFQYYEEEERQRGNFPDRFSGHQFPNYSSELNVNALLLGDSALYLCASSFLGNKNEQFFGPGTRLTVL.

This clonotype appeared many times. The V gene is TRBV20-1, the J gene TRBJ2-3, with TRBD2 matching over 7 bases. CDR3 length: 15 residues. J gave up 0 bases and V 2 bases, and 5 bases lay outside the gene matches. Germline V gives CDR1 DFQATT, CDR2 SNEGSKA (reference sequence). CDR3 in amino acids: CSARSWRESTDTQYF. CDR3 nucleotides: TGCAGTGCTAGAAGCTGGCGGGAGAGCACAGATACGCAGTATTTT.

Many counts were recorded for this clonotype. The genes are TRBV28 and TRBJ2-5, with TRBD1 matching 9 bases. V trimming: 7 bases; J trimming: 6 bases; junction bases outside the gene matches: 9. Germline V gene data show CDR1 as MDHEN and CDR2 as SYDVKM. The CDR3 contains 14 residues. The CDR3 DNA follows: TGTGCCAGCAAAGAACTGGGACAGGGAAAGACCCAGTACTTC. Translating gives CASKELGQGKTQYF.

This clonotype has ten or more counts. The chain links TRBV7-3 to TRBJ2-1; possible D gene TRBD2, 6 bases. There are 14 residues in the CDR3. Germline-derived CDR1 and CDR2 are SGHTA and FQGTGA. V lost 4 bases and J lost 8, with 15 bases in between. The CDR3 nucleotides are TGTGCCAGCAGCTCGACTAGTGCAGGCGATGAGCAGTTCTTC. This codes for CASSSTSAGDEQFF.

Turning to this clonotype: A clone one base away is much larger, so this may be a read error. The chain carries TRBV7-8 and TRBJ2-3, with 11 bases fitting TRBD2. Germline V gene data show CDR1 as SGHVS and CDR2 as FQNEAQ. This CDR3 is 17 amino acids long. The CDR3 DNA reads TGTGCCAGAAGCTTAACTAGCGGGGGCCTAAGCACAGATACGCAGTATTTT. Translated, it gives CARSLTSGGLSTDTQYF.

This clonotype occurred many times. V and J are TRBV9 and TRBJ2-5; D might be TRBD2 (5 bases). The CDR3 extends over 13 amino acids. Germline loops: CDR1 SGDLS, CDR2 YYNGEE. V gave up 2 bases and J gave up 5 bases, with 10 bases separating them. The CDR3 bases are TGTGCCAGCAGCGTTTACGGGGATGAGACCCAGTACTTC. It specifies CASSVYGDETQYF.

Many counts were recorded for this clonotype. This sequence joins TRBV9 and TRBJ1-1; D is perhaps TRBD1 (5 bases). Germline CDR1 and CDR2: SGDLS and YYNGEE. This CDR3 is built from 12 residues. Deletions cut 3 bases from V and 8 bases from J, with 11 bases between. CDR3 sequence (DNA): TGTGCCAGCAGCGCAATTGGGGGAGAAGCTTTCTTT. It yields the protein CASSAIGGEAFF. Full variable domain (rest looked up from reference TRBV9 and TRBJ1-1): DSGVTQTPKHLITATGQRVTLRCSPRSGDLSVYWYQQSLDQGLQFLIQYYNGEERAKGNILERFSAQQFPDLHSELNLSSLELGDSALYFCASSAIGGEAFFGQGTRLTVV.

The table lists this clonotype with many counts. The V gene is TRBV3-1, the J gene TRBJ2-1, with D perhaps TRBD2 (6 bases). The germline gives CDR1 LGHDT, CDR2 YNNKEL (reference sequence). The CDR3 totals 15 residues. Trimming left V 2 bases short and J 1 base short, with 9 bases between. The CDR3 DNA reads TGTGCCAGCAGCCAACAGGGAGGATCCTACAATGAGCAGTTCTTC. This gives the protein CASSQQGGSYNEQFF.